What follows are 6 T cell receptor beta chains derived from one specimen sequenced in a study of OX40 agonist ivuxolimab in advanced cancers. Libraries were prepared by immunoSEQ multiplex PCR; TCRdb keeps only in-frame clonotypes and omits some of them. Found here are approximately 74,000 clones, about nine tenths of them singletons; the top ten hold 4.5% to 7.5%. The specimen comprised CD4+ or CD8+ T cells sorted from blood, sampled in a trial of the OX40 agonist ivuxolimab. These receptors all come from an adult with an advanced solid tumor such as melanoma, head and neck, liver or kidney cancer.

The chain has TRBV13 and TRBJ2-3; the match to TRBD2 covers 11 bases. Germline V gene lookup returns CDR1 PRHDT and CDR2 FYEKMQ (reference sequence). The length of the CDR3 is 17 residues. J was trimmed by 6 bases and V by 5 bases; bases with no gene match: 13. CDR3 protein: CASSPKGLAAQVDTQYF. The CDR3 DNA reads as TGTGCCAGCAGCCCTAAGGGACTAGCGGCCCAGGTGGATACGCAGTATTTT.

The chain joins TRBV13 to TRBJ2-1; 8 bases are shared with TRBD1. This CDR3 contains 14 residues. The V segment lost 0 bases and the J segment 9 bases; nucleotides outside the gene matches: 4. Germline V gives CDR1 PRHDT, CDR2 FYEKMQ (reference sequence). For the CDR3, the DNA is TGTGCCAGCAGCTTAGGTGACAGGGGAGTTGAGCAGTTCTTC. Translated, it gives CASSLGDRGVEQFF.

This clone was seen just once. This chain uses TRBV27 with TRBJ1-1, with D hard to call. The CDR3 is 14 residues long. Germline-derived CDR1 and CDR2 are MNHEY and SMNVEV (reference sequence). V was cut by 5 bases and J by 1 base, with 11 bases left in between. The CDR3 sequence: CASSPGWGNTEAFF. CDR3 DNA sequence: TGTGCCAGCAGTCCCGGGTGGGGGAACACTGAAGCTTTCTTT.

The chain recombines TRBV9 with TRBJ1-2; 9 bases align to TRBD1. The CDR3 runs to 14 residues. Germline trimming cut 3 bases from V and 4 bases from J; bases unmatched to any gene: 4. Germline lookup yields CDR1 SGDLS and CDR2 YYNGEE. The CDR3 sequence is CASSDWTGAYGYTF. As DNA, the CDR3 is TGTGCCAGCAGCGATTGGACAGGGGCCTATGGCTACACCTTC. The full variable domain, rest sourced from reference TRBV9 and TRBJ1-2, is DSGVTQTPKHLITATGQRVTLRCSPRSGDLSVYWYQQSLDQGLQFLIQYYNGEERAKGNILERFSAQQFPDLHSELNLSSLELGDSALYFCASSDWTGAYGYTFGSGTRLTVV.

This chain joins TRBV9 and TRBJ1-1, with 7 bases identical to TRBD1. Per germline, CDR1 SGDLS and CDR2 YYNGEE. The CDR3 has 14 amino acids. The ends lost 3 bases at V and 5 bases at J; junction bases unmatched: 7. CDR3 sequence (DNA): TGTGCCAGCAGCGCCGTACAGGGGACAACTGAAGCTTTCTTT. It specifies CASSAVQGTTEAFF.

The J gene is TRBJ1-5, the V gene TRBV2, with 9 bases identical to TRBD1. The CDR3 is made up of 15 amino acids. The junction had 3 bases not matched to a gene; V was cut back by 2 bases and J by 4 bases. Germline assignment: CDR1 SNHLY and CDR2 FYNNEI. The chain's CDR3 is CASSESGTGNQPQHF. DNA of the CDR3: TGTGCCAGCAGTGAATCGGGGACAGGGAATCAGCCCCAGCATTTT. The complete variable domain, with remaining parts taken from reference TRBV2 and TRBJ1-5, reads EPEVTQTPSHQVTQMGQEVILRCVPISNHLYFYWYRQILGQKVEFLVSFYNNEISEKSEIFDDQFSVERPDGSNFTLKIRSTKLEDSAMYFCASSESGTGNQPQHFGDGTRLSIL.